A single sample is the source of the 30 T cell receptor beta chains below, sequenced in a study. Treg sorting used a CD4+CD25+CD127-/low gate. Each CDR3 protein is one row after TCRdb ran MiXCR on the 5' RACE reads. The data show 11,000 or so distinct CDR3 sequences, with over 25% seen just once and around 3.2% held by the top ten. Sample: Tregs sorted from a lymph node. These receptors originate from a female donor with breast cancer.

Note on this clonotype: It is likely a read error, because the conserved phenylalanine at the end of the CDR3 is missing. The chain employs TRBV7-8 and TRBJ1-5; possibly TRBD1 for D (5 bases). CDR1 SGHVS and CDR2 FQNEAQ come from the germline V gene. Trimming removed 7 bases from V and 7 bases from J, with 17 bases in between. The CDR3 runs 14 residues. This CDR3 is CASTEGPGGQPQHL. The CDR3 region has the DNA TGTGCCAGCACCGAGGGGCCGGGGGGACAGCCCCAGCATCTT.

On this clonotype itself: This clone may be a read error of a much larger clone one base away. The rearrangement links TRBV29-1 to TRBJ2-1; weak D call: TRBD1 (5 bases). Deletions cut 1 base from V and 5 bases from J, with 12 bases between. CDR3 length: 14 amino acids. In germline, CDR1 is SQVTM, CDR2 ANQGSEA. CDR3 sequence (DNA): TGCAGCGTTGAAGTCACAGGTATAGACAATGAGCAGTTCTTC. It encodes CSVEVTGIDNEQFF.

By sample share, this clonotype is medium-sized (0.01 to 0.1%). The V and J genes are TRBV6-5 and TRBJ2-1; 9 nucleotides line up with TRBD2. CDR3 length: 15 amino acids. Per the germline V gene, CDR1 is MNHEY and CDR2 is SVGAGI. J was trimmed by 4 bases and V by 6 bases; bases with no gene match: 7. CDR3 coding DNA: TGTGCCAGCAGACTAACTAGCGGGTGGTACAATGAGCAGTTCTTC. Protein: CASRLTSGWYNEQFF.

This clonotype occurred many times. The CDR3: CASSADFTAGGFTDTQYF. CDR3 DNA: TGTGCCAGCAGCGCGGACTTCACGGCGGGAGGTTTCACAGATACGCAGTATTTT. V usage is TRBV7-9 and J usage is TRBJ2-3; 8 bases map to TRBD2. Germline assignment: CDR1 SEHNR and CDR2 FQNEAQ (reference sequence). The CDR3 length is 18 residues. Trimming at V came to 5 bases and at J to 2 bases, leaving 15 bases not matched to a gene.

This clonotype appeared many times. V and J are TRBV7-7 and TRBJ2-5, with 8 bases identical to TRBD1. The CDR3 covers 14 residues. V shed 5 bases, J shed 3 bases, and the junction held 5 bases outside the gene matches. Germline CDR1 is SSHAT and CDR2 is FNYEAQ (reference sequence). The CDR3 here is CASSLGQEEETQYF. The DNA for the CDR3 is TGTGCCAGCAGCCTGGGACAGGAGGAAGAGACCCAGTACTTC.

This clonotype has a count of ten or more. This chain uses TRBV11-2 with TRBJ2-7; no definite D call. V lost 0 bases and J lost 2, with 11 bases in between. The CDR3 length is 15 residues. From germline, CDR1 is SGHAT and CDR2 FQNNGV. The CDR3 coding sequence is TGTGCCAGCAGCTTAGATAGGGCCAGCGCCTACGAGCAGTACTTC. Its protein is CASSLDRASAYEQYF.

Ten or more counts support this clonotype. The chain couples TRBV5-1 to TRBJ2-1; D ambiguous. V was pared by 0 bases and J by 9 bases, with 10 bases between. The CDR3 covers 13 residues. Germline values: CDR1 SGHRS, CDR2 YFSETQ. The CDR3 spells CASSLVPSSEQFF. The CDR3, as DNA: TGCGCCAGCAGCTTGGTTCCTAGTAGTGAGCAGTTCTTC.

This clonotype has a count of ten or more. Here the CDR3 reads CATSRDLDLMEQFF. For the CDR3, the DNA is TGTGCCACCAGCAGAGATTTGGACCTTATGGAGCAGTTCTTC. V and J are TRBV15 and TRBJ2-1, with no clear D. CDR3 length equals 14 residues. The germline V gene encodes CDR1 LNHNV and CDR2 YYDKDF (reference sequence). Trimming shortened V by 0 bases and J by 10 bases, and 13 bases separated the two germline ends.

This clonotype rates as medium-sized (0.01 to 0.1%). The gene calls are TRBV5-1 and TRBJ1-1; weak D call: TRBD1 (5 bases). Trimming took 1 base from V and 1 from J, leaving 11 bases between them. This CDR3 is 15 amino acids long. Germline V gene data show CDR1 as SGHRS and CDR2 as YFSETQ. The CDR3 spells CASSLFRGQNTEAFF. The CDR3 region has the DNA TGCGCCAGCAGCTTGTTTCGGGGCCAGAACACTGAAGCTTTCTTT.

As regards this clonotype: A much larger clone is a single base away; this may be a read error. The chain joins TRBV7-9 to TRBJ2-1, with D unclear. The CDR3 is 13 residues long. Germline values: CDR1 SEHNR, CDR2 FQNEAQ (reference sequence). V shed 4 bases and J shed 5 bases, with 9 bases lying between them. The CDR3 is CASSSVTNNEQFF. Written as DNA, the CDR3 is TGTGCCAGCAGCTCTGTCACGAACAATGAGCAGTTCTTC.

This chain uses TRBV5-6 with TRBJ1-5, with D possibly matching TRBD1 (5 bases). The ends were cut back, 4 bases at V and 11 bases at J, with 19 bases in the middle. The length of the CDR3 is 14 residues. Per germline, CDR1 SGHDT and CDR2 YYEEEE. The CDR3 loop is CASSLRRDFSAQHF. Here the CDR3 DNA reads TGTGCCAGCAGCCTAAGGCGGGACTTTTCGGCCCAGCATTTT.

The rearrangement joins TRBV5-6 to TRBJ1-2; TRBD1 might be the D (6 bases). Germline CDR1 SGHDT, CDR2 YYEEEE. Trimming removed 4 bases from V and 5 bases from J, with 9 bases in between. The CDR3 totals 12 residues. CDR3: CASSAGEYGYTF. CDR3 sequence (DNA): TGTGCCAGCAGCGCAGGGGAGTATGGCTACACCTTC.

This clonotype was observed at least ten times. The rearrangement uses TRBV27 and TRBJ2-1; 8 nucleotides agree with TRBD2. CDR3 length equals 15 residues. V trimming: 5 bases; J trimming: 5 bases; junction bases outside the gene matches: 8. Germline assignment: CDR1 MNHEY and CDR2 SMNVEV (reference sequence). CDR3 sequence reads: CASSPRLARDNEQFF. As DNA, the CDR3 is TGTGCCAGCAGTCCTAGACTAGCGAGAGACAATGAGCAGTTCTTC.

This clonotype was recorded at least ten times. At one boundary the junction diverges from the germline segment, which might be a read error. The chain has TRBV5-1 and TRBJ2-4; D is unclear. This CDR3 has 13 residues. CDR1 SGHRS and CDR2 YFSETQ come from the germline V gene. CDR3 region: CASSFAPKNIQYF. CDR3 DNA: TGCGCCAGCAGCTTCGCCCCCAAAAACATCCAGTACTTC.

This clonotype was observed a few times. The chain links TRBV9 to TRBJ1-2, with TRBD1 as a possible D gene (5 bases). Germline V gene data show CDR1 as SGDLS and CDR2 as YYNGEE. V shed 0 bases and J shed 2 bases, with 8 bases lying between them. The CDR3 runs to 14 residues. CDR3 bases: TGTGCCAGCAGCGTAGTGGCAGGGAACTATGGCTACACCTTC. Its protein product is CASSVVAGNYGYTF.

The table lists this clonotype with many counts. One end of the junction does not line up with germline, which may come from a read error. The genes are TRBV6-2 or TRBV6-3 and TRBJ2-5; D gene uncertain. The CDR3 contains 13 residues. Germline CDR1 reads MNHEY; CDR2 reads SVGEGT. CDR3 in DNA: TGTGCCAGCAGTTACGTCGGTTTGAAGACCCAGCACTTC. Protein: CASSYVGLKTQHF.

The CDR3 loop is CGAQLGYQQFF. DNA of the CDR3: TGCGGCGCCCAACTAGGATACCAGCAGTTCTTC. The rearrangement links TRBV29-1 to TRBJ2-1, with TRBD2 as a possible D gene (5 bases). Germline V gene data show CDR1 as SQVTM and CDR2 as ANQGSEA. CDR3 size: 11 residues.

Comments on this clonotype: A much larger clone sits a single nucleotide away, making a read error possible. The chain has TRBV10-1 and TRBJ1-1; no firm D call. Germline CDR1 is WNHNN and CDR2 is SYGVQD (reference sequence). The CDR3 contains 14 residues. The CDR3 region has the DNA TGCGCCAGCAGTGACCAGCGTGATTTCTTTGAAGCTTCCTTT. Encoded protein: CASSDQRDFFEASF.

In its sample, this clonotype was seen once. Because it lacks the conserved phenylalanine or tryptophan at the end, this CDR3 is likely a read error. The CDR3 bases are TGTGCCTGGAGTCTGGGCTATGGACAGGGACTAAGGTACGAGCAGTACCTC. This gives the protein CAWSLGYGQGLRYEQYL. The gene calls are TRBV30 and TRBJ2-7, with a possible D match to TRBD1 (8 bases). Deletions cut 2 bases from V and 4 bases from J, with 24 bases between. The CDR3 is made up of 17 amino acids. Germline V lookup: CDR1 GTSNPN, CDR2 SVGIG (reference sequence).

This clonotype ranks as medium-sized. The V gene is TRBV4-1, the J gene TRBJ2-3; a weak D match, TRBD1 (6 bases). CDR1 is MGHRA and CDR2 is YSYEKL in the germline V gene. The length of the CDR3 is 13 residues. Between the trimmed V and J ends, which lost 1 base and 14 bases, there was a span of 16 bases. CDR3 residues: CASSQATGSGSYF. CDR3 DNA sequence: TGCGCCAGCAGCCAAGCAACAGGGTCCGGGTCGTATTTT.

This clonotype was counted once. The junction differs from germline at one of its ends, possibly a read error. This CDR3 is CSASRSGRWSNQPRHF. CDR3 coding DNA: TGCAGTGCTAGTCGATCGGGTCGTTGGAGCAATCAGCCCCGGCATTTT. The chain carries TRBV20-1 and TRBJ1-5; D not resolved. Germline V gene lookup returns CDR1 DFQATT and CDR2 SNEGSKA (reference sequence). The length of the CDR3 is 16 residues.

CDR3: CATSSAGQGFSEQFF. In nucleotides, the CDR3 is TGTGCCACCAGTTCAGCAGGACAGGGTTTTTCTGAGCAGTTCTTC. The rearrangement links TRBV24-1 to TRBJ2-1, with 8 bases matching TRBD1. The CDR3 has 15 residues. Germline V CDR1 and CDR2: KGHDR, SFDVKD. V shed 6 bases and J 9 bases; nucleotides not matched to a gene: 12.

The gene calls are TRBV5-4 and TRBJ2-1; 12 nucleotides line up with TRBD2. The CDR3 has 17 residues. The V and J ends lost 1 base and 4 bases, in that order; junction bases with no gene match: 6. Germline V gene data show CDR1 as SGHNT and CDR2 as YYREEE (reference sequence). Here the CDR3 reads CASSLRIGTSGYNEQFF. Written as DNA, the CDR3 is TGTGCCAGCAGCTTGCGTATCGGGACTAGCGGGTACAATGAGCAGTTCTTC. Full variable domain (rest looked up from reference TRBV5-4 and TRBJ2-1): ETGVTQSPTHLIKTRGQQVTLRCSSQSGHNTVSWYQQALGQGPQFIFQYYREEENGRGNFPPRFSGLQFPNYSSELNVNALELDDSALYLCASSLRIGTSGYNEQFFGPGTRLTVL.

This clonotype has ten or more counts. The chain joins TRBV25-1 to TRBJ2-7; 8 bases are a match to TRBD2. The CDR3 totals 15 residues. Germline V gene lookup returns CDR1 MGHDK and CDR2 SYGVNS. V lost 5 bases, J lost 3 bases, and 9 bases stayed unmatched. The DNA for the CDR3 is TGTGCCAGCAGTTCCTTTAGCGGGAATCACTACGAGCAGTACTTC. Its protein is CASSSFSGNHYEQYF.

This clonotype turned up a few times. Here the CDR3 omits its conserved ending phenylalanine or tryptophan, so a read error is the likely source. The chain has TRBV12-3 or TRBV12-4 and TRBJ1-5; no clear D gene. The CDR3 consists of 13 residues. V gave up 1 base and J gave up 4 bases, with 5 bases separating them. CDR3: CASSLGSNQPQHT. The CDR3 DNA reads as TGTGCCAGCAGTTTAGGATCAAATCAGCCCCAGCATACT.

This clonotype was picked up many times. CDR3 sequence: CASTPYSLGSYEQYF. The CDR3 nucleotides are TGCGCCAGCACCCCCTATTCTCTCGGCTCCTACGAGCAGTACTTC. The chain employs TRBV5-1 and TRBJ2-7; D unresolved. Trimming shortened V by 6 bases and J by 0 bases, and 16 bases separated the two germline ends. Germline lookup yields CDR1 SGHRS and CDR2 YFSETQ. The CDR3 is 15 amino acids.

This clonotype has only a few counts. At one of its ends the junction is not consistent with the germline gene, which may arise from a read error. This rearrangement joins TRBV6-5 to TRBJ2-2; a weak D match, TRBD2 (7 bases). Germline V gives CDR1 MNHEY, CDR2 SVGAGI. The CDR3 extends over 14 amino acids. CDR3 sequence (DNA): TGTGCCAGCACCGGTCGGGGAACCGACGGGGGGCTGTCTTTC. Encoded protein: CASTGRGTDGGLSF.

Sample share makes this clonotype medium-sized. The chain carries TRBV10-3 and TRBJ2-3, with D possibly being TRBD1 or TRBD2 (5 bases each). The CDR3 is 18 amino acids. Germline V gene lookup returns CDR1 ENHRY and CDR2 SYGVKD. V lost 4 bases and J 3 bases, leaving 23 bases between the germline ends. CDR3 sequence reads: CAISGGVGGLGGTDTQYF. Written as DNA, the CDR3 is TGTGCCATCAGTGGAGGGGTTGGAGGCCTGGGCGGGACAGATACGCAGTATTTT.

This clonotype turned up a few times. The chain's CDR3 is CSARARGSYEQYF. Here the CDR3 DNA reads TGCAGTGCTAGAGCTCGGGGCTCCTACGAGCAGTACTTC. This chain connects TRBV20-1 to TRBJ2-7; tentatively, D is TRBD2 (5 bases). CDR1 and CDR2 (germline): DFQATT, SNEGSKA (reference sequence). Trimming left V 1 base short and J 0 bases short, with 7 bases between. The CDR3 contains 13 residues.

This clonotype is labeled medium-sized. The gene calls are TRBV29-1 and TRBJ2-3, with 15 bases that match TRBD2. V dropped 5 bases and J dropped 1; count of bases not matched to a gene: 16. The CDR3 totals 20 residues. Germline lookup yields CDR1 SQVTM and CDR2 ANQGSEA. CDR3 DNA sequence: TGCAGCGTTAACGGACTAGCGGGAGGGCCGGGGCTTTTTGGCACAGATACGCAGTATTTT. Protein sequence: CSVNGLAGGPGLFGTDTQYF.